Shown below are 31 T cell receptor beta chains from a single sample sequenced in a study of T-cell reconstitution after alpha-beta-depleted transplantation in children. Overall study results and limits: A year post-transplant, T-cell counts and diversity derived mostly from newly produced T cells.

Researchers prepared the TCRbeta library using unique molecular identifiers, the study reports. TCRdb fed the PCR reads into MiXCR, producing one record per CDR3 protein. This sample has about 300,000 distinct CDR3 sequences; around 7.1% occur once, and the top ten carry approximately 9.6%. No antigen has been assigned to these receptors. This material consisted of peripheral blood, taken 360 days after TCRalphabeta/CD19-depleted stem cell transplant. The receptors originated from a female patient between 2 and 15 years old who had a stem cell transplant for Fanconi anemia, so the T cells may come from the graft donor.

This clonotype was recorded many times. The V gene is TRBV5-1, the J gene TRBJ2-7; 8 positions match TRBD2. J was trimmed by 7 bases and V by 4 bases; bases with no gene match: 10. Germline V lookup: CDR1 SGHRS, CDR2 YFSETQ. This CDR3 is built from 14 residues. CDR3 in DNA: TGCGCCAGCAGCCCCCGGGGCGGGGGGCAGGAGCAGTACTTC. This gives the protein CASSPRGGGQEQYF. The full variable domain, rest sourced from reference TRBV5-1 and TRBJ2-7, is KAGVTQTPRYLIKTRGQQVTLSCSPISGHRSVSWYQQTPGQGLQFLFEYFSETQRNKGNFPGRFSGRQFSNSRSEMNVSTLELGDSALYLCASSPRGGGQEQYFGPGTRLTVT.

This clonotype occurred many times. This chain uses TRBV12-3 or TRBV12-4 with TRBJ1-2; tentative D call: TRBD1 (6 bases). The CDR3 extends over 14 amino acids. Trimming removed 2 bases at V and 9 bases at J, with 16 bases between. The CDR3 nucleotides are TGTGCCAGCAGTTTAAGTGGGACACCTTTTCGCTACACCTTC. Amino acids: CASSLSGTPFRYTF.

In this sample, this clonotype turned up a few times. This chain uses TRBV5-1 with TRBJ2-5, with 11 bases lining up with TRBD2. V dropped 0 bases and J dropped 1; count of bases not matched to a gene: 8. The CDR3 covers 18 residues. The germline CDR1 and CDR2 sequences are SGHRS and YFSETQ. The CDR3 DNA is TGCGCCAGCAGCTTGGGTCCGCTTCTAGCGGGGGGCCAAGAGACCCAGTACTTC. Amino acids: CASSLGPLLAGGQETQYF.

This clonotype was seen at least ten times. The chain links TRBV25-1 to TRBJ2-3; D is undetermined. CDR3 length: 16 amino acids. V lost 1 base and J lost 0, with 11 bases in between. Germline V gene lookup returns CDR1 MGHDK and CDR2 SYGVNS. The CDR3 spells CASSESAGPSTDTQYF. DNA for the CDR3: TGTGCCAGCAGTGAATCGGCAGGCCCAAGCACAGATACGCAGTATTTT.

The sample holds a few counts of this clonotype. The chain recombines TRBV7-3 with TRBJ2-3, with 11 bases identical to TRBD2. The junction had 14 bases not matched to a gene; V was cut back by 5 bases and J by 4 bases. The CDR3 sequence is 18 residues long. Germline V gene lookup returns CDR1 SGHTA and CDR2 FQGTGA. Written as DNA, the CDR3 is TGTGCCAGCAGCCAAGACCGGAGACTAGCGGGAATCCCAGATACGCAGTATTTT. Residues: CASSQDRRLAGIPDTQYF. The full variable domain, with the rest looked up from reference TRBV7-3 and TRBJ2-3, is GAGVSQTPSNKVTEKGKYVELRCDPISGHTALYWYRQSLGQGPEFLIYFQGTGAADDSGLPNDRFFAVRPEGSVSTLKIQRTERGDSAVYLCASSQDRRLAGIPDTQYFGPGTRLTVL.

This clonotype was seen at least ten times. V usage is TRBV5-6 and J usage is TRBJ2-4, with 9 bases aligning to TRBD1. CDR1 is SGHDT, CDR2 YYEEEE, per germline. The junction had 5 bases not matched to a gene; V was cut back by 1 base and J by 6 bases. The CDR3 totals 15 residues. CDR3 coding DNA: TGTGCCAGCAGCTTGATCAAGGACAGGGGAAACATTCAGTACTTC. It yields the protein CASSLIKDRGNIQYF.

The sample holds a few counts of this clonotype. The chain carries TRBV28 and TRBJ1-6; D is ambiguous. The CDR3 runs 12 residues. V was clipped by 7 bases and J by 8 bases, with 9 bases between them. Germline V gene lookup returns CDR1 MDHEN and CDR2 SYDVKM. The CDR3 reads CASTVAHSPLHF. The CDR3 nucleotides are TGTGCCAGCACCGTCGCACATTCACCCCTCCACTTT.

This clonotype was seen a handful of times. The genes are TRBV6-1 and TRBJ1-2; D gene unclear. Germline-derived CDR1 and CDR2 are MNHNS and SASEGT. V was shortened by 7 bases and J by 4 bases, with 13 bases between the two germline ends. The CDR3 length is 13 residues. The CDR3 protein is CASTIIGLYGYTF. CDR3 nucleotides: TGTGCCAGCACCATAATTGGGCTCTATGGCTACACCTTC.

The CDR3 sequence: CASSADPGRANYGYTF. For the CDR3, the DNA is TGTGCCAGCAGCGCCGATCCAGGTCGAGCTAACTATGGCTACACCTTC. The V call is TRBV9, the J call TRBJ1-2; D remains unclear. This CDR3 spans 16 amino acids. V lost 3 bases to trimming and J lost 0 bases, with 15 bases between them. Germline V gene lookup returns CDR1 SGDLS and CDR2 YYNGEE.

This rearrangement joins TRBV6-5 to TRBJ1-1; TRBD1 is a possible D gene (5 bases). Germline-derived CDR1 and CDR2 are MNHEY and SVGAGI. V was clipped by 4 bases and J by 5 bases, with 14 bases between them. The CDR3 extends over 14 amino acids. CDR3 DNA: TGTGCCAGCAGTTCCGCAGGGTATGGGACTGAAGCTTTCTTT. It yields the protein CASSSAGYGTEAFF.

This clonotype was picked up a small number of times. V is TRBV2 and J is TRBJ2-3; 9 nucleotides line up with TRBD1. Trimming removed 5 bases from V and 3 bases from J; junction bases left unmatched: 6. This CDR3 contains 15 residues. Germline assignment: CDR1 SNHLY and CDR2 FYNNEI. The CDR3 nucleotides are TGTGCCAGCAGTCAACCGGGACAGGGAACAGATACGCAGTATTTT. It encodes CASSQPGQGTDTQYF.

This clonotype came up many times. The chain uses TRBV11-2 and TRBJ2-7, with TRBD1 identical over 9 bases. V lost 2 bases and J lost 2; bases outside the gene matches: 16. The CDR3 is 19 residues long. CDR1 and CDR2 (germline): SGHAT, FQNNGV. In DNA form, the CDR3 reads TGTGCCAGCAGCTTATATCGGGTTAAGGGGACAGGGTACCCCTACGAGCAGTACTTC. Its translation is CASSLYRVKGTGYPYEQYF.

This clonotype was counted at least ten times. The V and J genes are TRBV9 and TRBJ2-3; TRBD2 matches at 10 bases. Germline V lookup: CDR1 SGDLS, CDR2 YYNGEE. The CDR3 has 14 residues. J was trimmed by 5 bases and V by 0 bases; bases with no gene match: 0. This CDR3 reads CASSVGLAGDTQYF. The DNA of the CDR3 is TGTGCCAGCAGCGTAGGACTAGCGGGAGATACGCAGTATTTT.

This clonotype was picked up a small number of times. CDR3 in amino acids: CSARETGGVETQYF. The DNA for the CDR3 is TGCAGTGCTAGAGAGACCGGGGGGGTCGAGACCCAGTACTTC. This chain uses TRBV20-1 with TRBJ2-5; TRBD2 matches 8 bases. The V segment lost 0 bases and the J segment 5 bases; nucleotides outside the gene matches: 5. From germline, CDR1 is DFQATT and CDR2 SNEGSKA (reference sequence). The CDR3 is made up of 14 amino acids.

The chain combines TRBV7-2 with TRBJ2-5; tentative D call: TRBD2 (6 bases). The V gene lost 1 base and the J gene lost 2 bases, with 17 bases spanning the gap. The CDR3 has 17 residues. CDR1 SGHTA and CDR2 FQGNSA come from the germline V gene. CDR3 protein: CASSLVGTPREQETQYF. In nucleotides, the CDR3 is TGTGCCAGCAGCTTAGTAGGCACCCCTCGGGAGCAAGAGACCCAGTACTTC.

This clonotype has at least ten counts. V usage is TRBV9 and J usage is TRBJ1-6, with 7 positions matching TRBD1. The CDR3 loop spans 16 amino acids. V lost 6 bases, J lost 4 bases, and 10 bases stayed unmatched. CDR1 is SGDLS and CDR2 is YYNGEE in the germline V gene. Here the CDR3 DNA reads TGTGCCAGCAAGCCCGAGGGGGCAGCTTATAATTCACCCCTCCACTTT. Translated, it gives CASKPEGAAYNSPLHF.

This clonotype was seen repeatedly, ten times or more. This chain joins TRBV9 and TRBJ1-1; a weak D match, TRBD1 (6 bases). V lost 4 bases to trimming and J lost 5 bases, with 15 bases between them. CDR1 and CDR2 from the germline V gene are SGDLS and YYNGEE. This CDR3 region has 14 residues. CDR3 protein: CASSPNRVGTEAFF. CDR3 in DNA: TGTGCCAGCAGCCCTAACAGGGTGGGGACTGAAGCTTTCTTT. Filled out from reference TRBV9 and TRBJ1-1, the complete variable domain reads DSGVTQTPKHLITATGQRVTLRCSPRSGDLSVYWYQQSLDQGLQFLIQYYNGEERAKGNILERFSAQQFPDLHSELNLSSLELGDSALYFCASSPNRVGTEAFFGQGTRLTVV.

This clonotype came up many times. The rearrangement joins TRBV6-1 to TRBJ1-1; D not certain. The germline CDR1 and CDR2 sequences are MNHNS and SASEGT. The V end was cut by 5 bases, the J end by 5 bases, with 15 bases between. The CDR3 runs to 14 residues. The CDR3, as DNA: TGTGCCAGCAGTAAAGTGACGGGCGGAACTGAAGCTTTCTTT. Translating gives CASSKVTGGTEAFF.

This sequence joins TRBV28 and TRBJ2-2; a possible D gene is TRBD2 (5 bases). Trimming took 3 bases from V and 0 from J, leaving 11 bases between them. Germline CDR1 is MDHEN and CDR2 is SYDVKM. The length of the CDR3 is 16 residues. CDR3 loop: CASSLRAATNTGELFF. CDR3 DNA: TGTGCCAGCAGTTTGCGGGCCGCGACGAACACCGGGGAGCTGTTTTTT.

This clonotype has only a few counts. V and J are TRBV2 and TRBJ2-7, with D hard to call. The germline gives CDR1 SNHLY, CDR2 FYNNEI. The V and J ends lost 8 bases and 6 bases respectively, with 17 bases between them. The CDR3 sequence is 13 residues long. The CDR3 bases are TGTGCCAGCGAGCGACGGCCCCTGAGCGAGCAGTACTTC. Translating it yields CASERRPLSEQYF.

This clonotype was counted only a few times. Written as DNA, the CDR3 is TGTGCCAGCAGCATAGCCCCCCAGAGGAACACTGAAGCTTTCTTT. This encodes CASSIAPQRNTEAFF. This chain uses TRBV3-1 with TRBJ1-1; D remains ambiguous. This CDR3 contains 15 residues. Germline V lookup: CDR1 LGHDT, CDR2 YNNKEL (reference sequence). With 5 bases removed from V and 1 base from J, the gap between germline ends came to 14 bases.

This clonotype was counted at least ten times. This sequence joins TRBV29-1 and TRBJ1-3; perhaps TRBD1 as D (5 bases). Germline-derived CDR1 and CDR2 are SQVTM and ANQGSEA. V was clipped by 4 bases and J by 2 bases, with 12 bases between them. The CDR3 sequence is 14 residues long. In nucleotides, the CDR3 is TGCAGCGTTGTGGGGACGTTGACTGGAAACACCATATATTTT. Translated, it gives CSVVGTLTGNTIYF.

This clonotype was counted many times. The J gene is TRBJ2-1, the V gene TRBV20-1; no clear D. Germline-derived CDR1 and CDR2 are DFQATT and SNEGSKA (reference sequence). The ends were cut back, 1 base at V and 9 bases at J, with 19 bases in the middle. This CDR3 has 15 residues. In DNA form, the CDR3 reads TGCAGTGCTAGAGTGGGGTCACCACAAAGGAGTGAGCAGTTCTTC. Translation gives CSARVGSPQRSEQFF.

The genes are TRBV19 and TRBJ2-1; 7 bases are shared with TRBD1. Germline V gene sequence: CDR1 LNHDA, CDR2 SQIVND (reference sequence). This CDR3 contains 15 residues. The ends lost 3 bases at V and 3 bases at J; junction bases unmatched: 5. The CDR3 reads CASSITGTDYNEQFF. CDR3 coding DNA: TGTGCCAGTAGTATCACCGGGACAGACTACAATGAGCAGTTCTTC.

The sample holds many counts of this clonotype. The V call is TRBV5-6, the J call TRBJ1-1; unclear D gene. Germline values: CDR1 SGHDT, CDR2 YYEEEE. This CDR3 has 16 amino acids. Trimming removed 0 bases at V and 0 bases at J, with 12 bases between. The CDR3 DNA reads as TGTGCCAGCAGCTTGGGTTTGGGCCCAGTGAACACTGAAGCTTTCTTT. Protein sequence: CASSLGLGPVNTEAFF.

This clonotype was counted between two and nine times. The rearrangement uses TRBV12-3 or TRBV12-4 and TRBJ1-2; no clear D. The CDR3 is 15 residues long. V was shortened by 6 bases and J by 4 bases, with 18 bases between the two germline ends. The DNA for the CDR3 is TGTGCCAGCAGCCTGGGGAGCGGCCGTATCTATGGCTACACCTTC. This encodes CASSLGSGRIYGYTF.

The J gene is TRBJ2-7, the V gene TRBV5-6, with 7 bases identical to TRBD2. Germline loops: CDR1 SGHDT, CDR2 YYEEEE. This CDR3 spans 16 amino acids. With 3 bases clipped from V and 4 bases from J, the junction kept 13 bases outside the gene matches. The CDR3 loop reads CASSSFPLLAAYEQYV. In DNA form, the CDR3 reads TGTGCCAGCAGCTCGTTTCCGTTGCTAGCGGCTTACGAGCAGTACGTC.

The V call is TRBV6-1, the J call TRBJ2-5; 11 nucleotides align to TRBD2. Germline CDR1 reads MNHNS; CDR2 reads SASEGT. The CDR3 spans 14 residues. V lost 5 bases to trimming and J lost 6 bases; unmatched junction nucleotides: 5. The chain's CDR3 is CASSTASGGKTQYF. CDR3 DNA sequence: TGTGCCAGCAGTACGGCTAGCGGGGGGAAGACCCAGTACTTC.

This clonotype was detected many times. The genes are TRBV7-3 and TRBJ2-1; 9 bases match TRBD2. The V gene end was trimmed by 1 base and the J gene end by 3 bases; junction bases not matched to a gene: 4. The CDR3 covers 16 residues. Looked up from germline, CDR1 is SGHTA and CDR2 is FQGTGA. The CDR3 here is CASSLKAAGGYNEQFF. CDR3 DNA: TGTGCCAGCAGCTTAAAGGCAGCGGGAGGCTACAATGAGCAGTTCTTC.

At least ten counts were recorded for this clonotype. This rearrangement joins TRBV24-1 to TRBJ2-3; the D gene is possibly TRBD1 (6 bases). The CDR3 loop spans 15 amino acids. V gave up 4 bases and J gave up 3 bases, with 13 bases separating them. Germline CDR1 KGHDR, CDR2 SFDVKD. CDR3 protein: CATSEGGFVTDTQYF. CDR3 nucleotide sequence: TGTGCCACCAGTGAAGGGGGTTTTGTAACAGATACGCAGTATTTT.

The chain joins TRBV2 to TRBJ2-5, with TRBD2 matching over 8 bases. This CDR3 spans 16 amino acids. CDR1 and CDR2 (germline): SNHLY, FYNNEI. V was clipped by 5 bases and J by 7 bases; unmatched bases: 15. CDR3 amino acids: CASSTGTAGGQGTQYF. The CDR3 region has the DNA TGTGCCAGCAGTACCGGGACCGCGGGAGGCCAGGGGACCCAGTACTTC.